Listed below are T cell receptor beta chains from one sample, sequenced in a study of CD8+CD57+ T cells in acquired aplastic anemia. Using its own MiXCR run on the reads, TCRdb lists one record per CDR3 protein. The profile shows 450,000 to 550,000 distinct CDR3 sequences, roughly 34% of them singletons. Sample: sorted CD4+, CD8+, or CD8+CD57+ T cells (not recorded which) from PBMCs. The source is a human donor with aplastic anemia. Both conserved end residues are part of each CDR3. A D gene is named only where the DNA matches it firmly. A row's size may be missing; if present it is once, few, many or a size class.

v_call	d_call	clone_size	j_call	cdr3_nt	cdr3_aa
TRBV5-6	TRBD1	-	TRBJ1-2	TGTGCCAGCAGCTTCTCAGGGACAGGGGGAGGCTACACCTTC	CASSFSGTGGGYTF
TRBV29-1	-	-	TRBJ2-5	TGCAGCGTTGGGGGGACCCAGTACTTC	CSVGGTQYF
TRBV20-1	-	few	TRBJ1-6	TGCAGTGCACAAGGCCCCGACCTCTATAATTCACCCCTCTACTTT	CSAQGPDLYNSPLYF
TRBV20-1	-	few	TRBJ1-4	TGCAGTGCTAGAGAAGAAGCTTTGGGTGAAAAACTGTTTTTT	CSAREEALGEKLFF
TRBV20-1	-	-	TRBJ1-3	TGCAGTGCGAGCACAGGGCCTTCTGGAAACACCATATATTTT	CSASTGPSGNTIYF
TRBV2	TRBD1	few	TRBJ1-4	TGTGCCAGTGAAGGGGACAGAGTAAATGAAAAACTGTTTTTT	CASEGDRVNEKLFF
TRBV6-5	TRBD2	-	TRBJ2-3	TGTGCCAGCAGTTACAATAGCGGGCCAGATACGCAGTATTTT	CASSYNSGPDTQYF
TRBV7-6	-	-	TRBJ2-2	TGTGCCAGCAGCTTCAAGGGACGGGGCACCGGGGAGCTGTTTTTT	CASSFKGRGTGELFF
TRBV19	TRBD1	few	TRBJ1-1	TGTGCCAGCCTCCCCGGGACAGGGTCTCCTGAAGCTTTCTTT	CASLPGTGSPEAFF
TRBV5-1	-	many	TRBJ1-2	TGCGCCAGCAGCTTGGCCCAGGGCACATACACCTTC	CASSLAQGTYTF
TRBV5-1	-	-	TRBJ1-1	TGCGCCAGCAGCGCGGGGGGGGCAGGATCTGAAGCTTTCTTT	CASSAGGAGSEAFF
TRBV20-1	-	few	TRBJ2-5	TGCAGTGCTAGCATCTACGGGGGGCCTAAGGAGACCCAGTACTTC	CSASIYGGPKETQYF
TRBV10-2	-	-	TRBJ1-2	TGCGCCAGCAGTGAGTCGGCAGAATACTATGGCTACACCTTC	CASSESAEYYGYTF
TRBV20-1	-	few	TRBJ1-4	TGCAGTGCTAGGCCTTCATTCGGGACTAATGAAAAACTGTTTTTT	CSARPSFGTNEKLFF
TRBV7-6	-	many	TRBJ1-1	TGTGCCAGCAGCCCCCCCCAGAACACTGAAGCTTTCTTT	CASSPPQNTEAFF
TRBV20-1	-	many	TRBJ1-2	TGCAGTGCTAGAGATCCGGTTGGCTACACCTTC	CSARDPVGYTF
TRBV10-3	TRBD1	-	TRBJ2-1	TGTGCCAGCAGAGTGACAGGGGGCGGTTACAATGAGCAGTTCTTC	CASRVTGGGYNEQFF
TRBV7-8	-	-	TRBJ2-7	TGTGCCAGCAGTACCGCGGTGATCTCCTACGAGCAGTACTTC	CASSTAVISYEQYF
TRBV29-1	-	many	TRBJ2-3	TGCAGCCTCAGGGGCGGCCGGAGCGGGGATACGCAGTATTTT	CSLRGGRSGDTQYF
TRBV2	TRBD1	-	TRBJ2-7	TGTGCCAGCAGTGATGGTCAGGGGGCGTCCGAGCAGTACTTC	CASSDGQGASEQYF
TRBV19	TRBD1	many	TRBJ1-1	TGTGCCAGTAGTCCCCAGACAGGGCAGAACACTGAAGCTTTCTTT	CASSPQTGQNTEAFF
TRBV2	-	many	TRBJ1-6	TGTGCCAGCAGTGGTCAGGGGATGAATTCACCCCTCCACTTT	CASSGQGMNSPLHF
TRBV11-2	TRBD1	many	TRBJ1-2	TGTGCCAGCAGCTTAGTAGGGACAGGGGGCGGAAGGGATGGCTACACCTTC	CASSLVGTGGGRDGYTF
TRBV6-1	-	-	TRBJ2-3	TGTGCCAGCAGTGAAAACGGGGGGCGAGTAACAGATACGCAGTATTTT	CASSENGGRVTDTQYF
TRBV2	-	many	TRBJ2-5	TGTGCCAGCAGTGTTATCCAGGCCCAAGAGACCCAGTACTTC	CASSVIQAQETQYF
TRBV24-1	-	few	TRBJ2-5	TGTGCCACCAGTGATCAGACAGGACCCGCGGCCGGGGAGACCCAGTACTTC	CATSDQTGPAAGETQYF
TRBV24-1	TRBD2	many	TRBJ2-1	TGTGCCACCAGTGATCTGACACTAGCGGGATGGAAGTTCTTC	CATSDLTLAGWKFF
TRBV19	-	-	TRBJ2-2	TGTGCCAGTAGTTTTTCCGGGACATCCGGGGAGCTGTTTTTT	CASSFSGTSGELFF
TRBV6-1	-	few	TRBJ2-7	TGTGCCAGCAGTGTTAGGGGGAGGGCCATTGGCGAGCAGTACTTC	CASSVRGRAIGEQYF
TRBV11-2	-	many	TRBJ2-7	TGTGCCAGCAGCTTGGGGACGGGGGTCTACGAGCAGTACTTC	CASSLGTGVYEQYF
TRBV19	TRBD2	-	TRBJ2-1	TGTGCCAGTAGTATAGTCCGACCCGGGAGGCGCTCCTACAATGAGCAGTTCTTC	CASSIVRPGRRSYNEQFF
TRBV6-1	-	few	TRBJ2-7	TGTGCCAGCAGGACCCCTAGGTACGAGCAGTACTTC	CASRTPRYEQYF
TRBV20-1	TRBD1	few	TRBJ1-2	TGCAGTGCGGGGACAGGGTATGGCTACACCTTC	CSAGTGYGYTF
TRBV29-1	-	once	TRBJ1-2	TGCAGCGTTGAAGGGCGAGGGTGGGACTACACCTTC	CSVEGRGWDYTF
TRBV9	-	many	TRBJ2-7	TGTGCCAGCAGCGTAGCTTTTGGGGGTGCCTACGAGCAGTACTTC	CASSVAFGGAYEQYF
TRBV19	-	many	TRBJ2-3	TGTGCCAGTAGTATAGATCTGGGCACAGATACGCAGTATTTT	CASSIDLGTDTQYF
TRBV4-3	-	many	TRBJ1-6	TGCGCCAGCAGCCAGACGGACTTTAATTCACCCCTCCACTTT	CASSQTDFNSPLHF
TRBV29-1	-	few	TRBJ2-3	TGTGCCACCGCGGGCGGTATAGATACGCAGTATTTT	CATAGGIDTQYF
TRBV9	-	-	TRBJ1-2	TGTGCCATCAGTGAAACAGACCACTATGGCTACACCTTC	CAISETDHYGYTF
TRBV10-3	-	once	TRBJ2-7	TGTGCCATCAGTTACTGTTCTCAGGGCTGCGAGCAGTACTTC	CAISYCSQGCEQYF